This T cell receptor (beta chain) was profiled in a study of CD4 T cells in relation to SARS-CoV-2 and coronaviruses. On the study more broadly: Convalescent patients were under ten males and a handful of females; two were Hispanic.

The CDR3 runs 15 residues. J was trimmed by 4 bases and V by 4 bases; bases with no gene match: 9. Germline CDR1 reads LGHDT; CDR2 reads YNNKEL (reference sequence). Some clones are missing from TCRdb's copy, which holds only in-frame ones; the method was immunoSEQ multiplex PCR. The sample yields some 42,000 clones, roughly 90% seen once. About this clone itself: Its target is not known.

Study-wide points: The assay detects memory recall responses, not culture-primed primary responses.

Naive and memory CD4+ T cells were separated from cryopreserved PBMCs. This sequence joins TRBV3-1 (or the pseudogene TRBV3-2) and TRBJ1-2, with 7 bases aligning to TRBD1. Sequencing was performed on memory CD4+ T cells from PBMCs. This clonotype was obtained from an adult with COVID-19. CDR3 sequence (DNA): TGTGCCAGCAGCCGGCGACAGGGAGGAGTCTATGGCTACACCTTC. Translated, it gives CASSRRQGGVYGYTF.